The 27 T cell receptor beta chains presented below share a single source sample, sequenced in a study of vaccination and CD4 T cells after COVID-19. Sequenced with the Oncomine TCR Beta short-read assay was DNA taken from cultured CD4+ T cells. The genomic DNA was obtained from cultured CD4+ T cells by extraction with the QIAamp micro DNA kit. TCRdb re-called the PCR reads through MiXCR, storing one row per CDR3 protein. This table has over 7,500 distinct CDR3 sequences, around two fifths appearing once. Specified treatment: approximately nine-day PBMC culture with coronavirus spike peptide pools or control peptides (ViraFEST assay). The unexposed donor's CD4+ T cells were collected before the COVID-19 pandemic (2011-2018). No cognate antigen is known for these TCRs. Sequencing used CD4+ T cells from blood, cultured in vitro. Source of these receptors: a human donor in good health.

This clonotype occurred a few times. This sequence joins TRBV7-6 and TRBJ2-3; D call uncertain. V was clipped by 1 base and J by 4 bases, with 9 bases between them. CDR3 length: 14 amino acids. Germline V gene sequence: CDR1 SGHVS, CDR2 FNYEAQ. Written as DNA, the CDR3 is TGTGCCAGCAGCTTAGTCCTAGGCTCAGATACGCAGTATTTT. Its translation is CASSLVLGSDTQYF.

CDR3 DNA sequence: TGTGCCAGCAGTTACTCGACAGGGAACGAGCAGTACTTC. Translated, it gives CASSYSTGNEQYF. The chain recombines TRBV6-5 with TRBJ2-7, with TRBD1 matching 7 bases. V trimming: 0 bases; J trimming: 5 bases; junction bases outside the gene matches: 1. CDR1 and CDR2 from the germline V gene are MNHEY and SVGAGI. This CDR3 comprises 13 residues.

Comments on this clonotype: The junction differs from germline at one of its ends, possibly a read error. The chain employs TRBV7-6 and TRBJ2-1, with TRBD1 identical over 7 bases. This CDR3 has 14 amino acids. Germline-derived CDR1 and CDR2 are SGHVS and FNYEAQ. The DNA for the CDR3 is TGTGCTAGCAGCCCGGGACAGAAGTACAATGAGCAGTTCTTC. Amino acids: CASSPGQKYNEQFF.

The J gene is TRBJ2-2, the V gene TRBV27; 7 nucleotides line up with TRBD2. CDR3 length: 18 residues. Per the germline V gene, CDR1 is MNHEY and CDR2 is SMNVEV (reference sequence). V lost 7 bases, J lost 5 bases, and 19 bases stayed unmatched. The CDR3 DNA follows: TGTGCCAGCACCTTAATAGGCGGGTGGCTAGCGGAAACCGGGGAGCTGTTTTTT. This sequence encodes CASTLIGGWLAETGELFF.

The J gene is TRBJ2-2, the V gene TRBV30, with 7 nucleotides matching TRBD2. From germline, CDR1 is GTSNPN and CDR2 SVGIG (reference sequence). V was clipped by 4 bases and J by 9 bases; unmatched bases: 11. The CDR3 has 14 amino acids. In DNA form, the CDR3 reads TGTGCCTGGATCGGGACGGGGGGATCACGGGAGCTGTTTTTT. It translates to CAWIGTGGSRELFF.

This clonotype was recorded only once. The CDR3 is CASTPGYTREGMYNEQFF. The CDR3 bases are TGTGCCAGCACTCCCGGATATACGCGGGAGGGTATGTACAATGAGCAGTTCTTC. J is TRBJ2-1 and V is TRBV6-1; 9 bases align to TRBD2. Germline-derived CDR1 and CDR2 are MNHNS and SASEGT. The trim removed 7 bases at V and 4 bases at J, leaving 17 bases unmatched. The CDR3 is 18 residues long.

V is TRBV28 and J is TRBJ1-1, with D maybe TRBD1 (5 bases). Trimming pared 10 bases from V and 0 bases from J, leaving 12 bases between. Germline CDR1 is MDHEN and CDR2 is SYDVKM. The CDR3 is 13 amino acids. The CDR3 here is CATQGRMNTEAFF. The CDR3 coding sequence is TGTGCCACTCAGGGACGCATGAACACTGAAGCTTTCTTT. The whole variable domain, filled in from reference TRBV28 and TRBJ1-1, reads DVKVTQSSRYLVKRTGEKVFLECVQDMDHENMFWYRQDPGLGLRLIYFSYDVKMKEKGDIPEGYSVSREKKERFSLILESASTNQTSMYLCATQGRMNTEAFFGQGTRLTVV.

There are a few counts of this clonotype. The rearrangement uses TRBV2 and TRBJ1-5; possible D gene TRBD1, 5 bases. The CDR3 has 14 amino acids. The germline V gene has CDR1 SNHLY and CDR2 FYNNEI. V was cut by 2 bases and J by 3 bases, with 8 bases left in between. CDR3 in amino acids: CASSEQTDNQPQHF. The CDR3, as DNA: TGTGCCAGCAGTGAACAGACAGACAATCAGCCCCAGCATTTT.

The rearrangement uses TRBV7-6 and TRBJ2-2, with 13 bases fitting TRBD2. This CDR3 comprises 20 residues. From germline, CDR1 is SGHVS and CDR2 FNYEAQ. The V and J ends lost 0 bases and 5 bases, in that order; junction bases with no gene match: 12. This CDR3 reads CASSLARTSGRILGTGELFF. The CDR3 DNA reads as TGTGCCAGCAGCTTAGCCCGGACTAGCGGGAGAATTTTGGGTACCGGGGAGCTGTTTTTT.

CDR3 amino acids: CSARAGGNTDTQYF. The CDR3 DNA reads as TGCAGTGCTAGAGCGGGAGGGAATACAGATACGCAGTATTTT. The chain couples TRBV20-1 to TRBJ2-3, with TRBD2 matching 8 bases. There are 14 residues in the CDR3. V lost 1 base to trimming and J lost 3 bases; unmatched junction nucleotides: 3. CDR1 and CDR2 (germline): DFQATT, SNEGSKA (reference sequence).

There are a few counts of this clonotype. This chain links TRBV7-2 with TRBJ2-5; D possibly corresponds to TRBD1 (6 bases). Trimming left V 5 bases short and J 3 bases short, with 13 bases between. In germline, CDR1 is SGHTA, CDR2 FQGNSA. This CDR3 is 14 amino acids long. Written as DNA, the CDR3 is TGTGCCAGCAGCGGACAGATCGTGGAAGAGACCCAGTACTTC. Translation gives CASSGQIVEETQYF.

The genes are TRBV6-2 or TRBV6-3 and TRBJ2-2, with 9 nucleotides matching TRBD1. CDR3 length: 16 amino acids. The J segment lost 6 bases and the V segment lost 6 bases, leaving 11 bases of the junction unmatched. Germline V gives CDR1 MNHEY, CDR2 SVGEGT. CDR3 loop: CASRRSGQGGSGELFF. In DNA, the CDR3 is TGTGCCAGCAGGAGATCGGGACAGGGTGGTTCCGGGGAGCTGTTTTTT.

The rearrangement uses TRBV19 and TRBJ1-5, with 12 bases matching TRBD1. The V and J ends lost 3 bases and 6 bases, in that order; junction bases with no gene match: 6. The CDR3 is 16 residues long. The V gene's germline CDR1 is LNHDA and CDR2 SQIVND (reference sequence). The CDR3 sequence: CASSIAGTGGGQPQHF. The DNA for the CDR3 is TGTGCCAGTAGTATCGCCGGGACAGGGGGCGGTCAGCCCCAGCATTTT.

This clonotype was seen a few times. The J gene is TRBJ2-7, the V gene TRBV20-1, with 8 nucleotides matching TRBD2. After removal of 3 bases from V and 7 bases from J, the junction contained 14 bases not matched to a gene. This CDR3 is built from 15 residues. CDR1 DFQATT and CDR2 SNEGSKA come from the germline V gene (reference sequence). The CDR3 coding sequence is TGCAGTGCTAGCCGGCTAGCGGGTGGTGTTGGGGAGCAGTACTTC. Translating it yields CSASRLAGGVGEQYF.

Only a few counts were recorded for this clonotype. This chain uses TRBV7-9 with TRBJ2-1; 9 nucleotides line up with TRBD1. Germline trimming cut 4 bases from V and 5 bases from J; bases unmatched to any gene: 6. From germline, CDR1 is SEHNR and CDR2 FQNEAQ (reference sequence). The CDR3 length is 15 residues. The DNA for the CDR3 is TGTGCCAGCAGCTCACCGGGACAGGGACACAATGAGCAGTTCTTC. Its protein product is CASSSPGQGHNEQFF. The full variable domain, with the rest looked up from reference TRBV7-9 and TRBJ2-1, is DTGVSQNPRHKITKRGQNVTFRCDPISEHNRLYWYRQTLGQGPEFLTYFQNEAQLEKSRLLSDRFSAERPKGSFSTLEIQRTEQGDSAMYLCASSSPGQGHNEQFFGPGTRLTVL.

This clonotype was seen only a few times. The chain uses TRBV4-2 and TRBJ2-7; the match to TRBD2 covers 9 bases. This CDR3 has 17 residues. V shed 1 base and J 5 bases; nucleotides not matched to a gene: 12. The germline CDR1 and CDR2 sequences are LGHNA and YNFKEQ. CDR3 nucleotides: TGTGCCAGCAGCCAAGTTAGCCGTGCTAGCGGGATTCACGAGCAGTACTTC. Translating gives CASSQVSRASGIHEQYF.

This clonotype was detected a few times. This chain joins TRBV27 and TRBJ2-7; 8 positions match TRBD2. The CDR3 is made up of 16 amino acids. V lost 5 bases, J lost 1 base, and 10 bases stayed unmatched. Germline V gives CDR1 MNHEY, CDR2 SMNVEV (reference sequence). The CDR3 spells CASSPGGGHDSYEQYF. The DNA for the CDR3 is TGTGCCAGCAGTCCGGGGGGGGGACACGATTCCTACGAGCAGTACTTC.

This clonotype has a handful of counts. The rearrangement uses TRBV28 and TRBJ1-5, with a possible D match to TRBD1 (6 bases). The CDR3 has 13 amino acids. Trimming stripped 4 bases from V and 5 bases from J, with 9 bases between. Germline V CDR1 and CDR2: MDHEN, SYDVKM. CDR3 nucleotides: TGTGCCAGCAGTTCAGGGGCCGATCAGCCCCAGCATTTT. It yields the protein CASSSGADQPQHF.

This clonotype was recorded only once. The chain employs TRBV15 and TRBJ1-4; D is uncertain. Germline V CDR1 and CDR2: LNHNV, YYDKDF (reference sequence). This CDR3 contains 14 residues. The V end was cut by 4 bases, the J end by 6 bases, with 12 bases between. The CDR3 protein is CATSISTSHEKLFF. The CDR3 DNA follows: TGTGCCACCAGCATATCGACATCCCATGAAAAACTGTTTTTT.

The genes are TRBV7-3 and TRBJ2-1, with a weak D call TRBD2 (6 bases). V was trimmed by 2 bases and J by 0 bases, leaving 8 bases between them. Looked up from germline, CDR1 is SGHTA and CDR2 is FQGTGA. The CDR3 covers 15 residues. The CDR3 bases are TGTGCCAGCAGCTTAGGACTAAGCTCCTACAATGAGCAGTTCTTC. Translation gives CASSLGLSSYNEQFF.

The table lists this clonotype with a few counts. This chain uses TRBV6-2 or TRBV6-3 with TRBJ1-1; D remains unclear. The CDR3 covers 12 residues. V was pared by 11 bases and J by 10 bases, with 20 bases between. Germline-derived CDR1 and CDR2 are MNHEY and SVGEGT. The CDR3 region has the DNA TGTGCCTCGGACGGACCCGAGGGTGTAGCTTTCTTT. Amino acids: CASDGPEGVAFF.

V usage is TRBV11-1 and J usage is TRBJ1-2, with a tentative D call TRBD1 (5 bases). Trimming removed 1 base from V and 2 bases from J, with 11 bases in between. From germline, CDR1 is SGHAT and CDR2 FQDESV (reference sequence). The CDR3 runs to 15 residues. CDR3 nucleotide sequence: TGTGCCAGCAGCTTAGAAGGGACTCCAAACTATGGCTACACCTTC. It yields the protein CASSLEGTPNYGYTF.

This chain joins TRBV6-2 or TRBV6-3 and TRBJ2-5, with D perhaps matching TRBD1 (6 bases). The CDR3 is 15 amino acids. Germline CDR1 and CDR2: MNHEY and SVGEGT. V lost 6 bases, J lost 9 bases, and 23 bases lay in between. The CDR3 DNA reads TGTGCCAGCAGCATCAGGCCGACAGGCCAGGATCCCCAGTACTTC. Encoded protein: CASSIRPTGQDPQYF.

The chain employs TRBV15 and TRBJ2-3, with D possibly being TRBD1 (6 bases). The length of the CDR3 is 14 residues. Germline CDR1 is LNHNV and CDR2 is YYDKDF (reference sequence). Trimming left V 3 bases short and J 5 bases short, with 12 bases between. CDR3 bases: TGTGCCACCAGCAGCTCCGCCAGGGGAGATACGCAGTATTTT. Its protein is CATSSSARGDTQYF.

The sample holds a few counts of this clonotype. The gene calls are TRBV5-1 and TRBJ1-5; 9 bases fit TRBD1. V lost 0 bases, J lost 6 bases, and 1 base stayed unmatched. The germline V gene encodes CDR1 SGHRS and CDR2 YFSETQ. CDR3 size: 14 residues. CDR3 DNA sequence: TGCGCCAGCAGCTTGGAGACAGGGGGTCAGCCCCAGCATTTT. Translated: CASSLETGGQPQHF.

The chain recombines TRBV7-9 with TRBJ2-7; 8 bases are a match to TRBD1. Losses at the gene ends were 5 bases for V and 0 bases for J; bases not matched to a gene: 9. CDR1 is SEHNR, CDR2 FQNEAQ, per germline (reference sequence). The CDR3 runs 16 residues. The CDR3 reads CASSQVRTGSSYEQYF. The CDR3 bases are TGTGCCAGCAGCCAAGTCAGGACAGGGTCCTCCTACGAGCAGTACTTC. The complete variable domain, with remaining parts taken from reference TRBV7-9 and TRBJ2-7, reads DTGVSQNPRHKITKRGQNVTFRCDPISEHNRLYWYRQTLGQGPEFLTYFQNEAQLEKSRLLSDRFSAERPKGSFSTLEIQRTEQGDSAMYLCASSQVRTGSSYEQYFGPGTRLTVT.

This chain connects TRBV29-1 to TRBJ2-7; 7 bases map to TRBD1. Germline V gene data show CDR1 as SQVTM and CDR2 as ANQGSEA. V gave up 5 bases and J gave up 1 base; unmatched junction bases: 8. This CDR3 is built from 14 residues. This CDR3 reads CSVSFRDRSYEQYF. The CDR3 nucleotides are TGCAGCGTTTCGTTTCGGGACAGATCCTACGAGCAGTACTTC.